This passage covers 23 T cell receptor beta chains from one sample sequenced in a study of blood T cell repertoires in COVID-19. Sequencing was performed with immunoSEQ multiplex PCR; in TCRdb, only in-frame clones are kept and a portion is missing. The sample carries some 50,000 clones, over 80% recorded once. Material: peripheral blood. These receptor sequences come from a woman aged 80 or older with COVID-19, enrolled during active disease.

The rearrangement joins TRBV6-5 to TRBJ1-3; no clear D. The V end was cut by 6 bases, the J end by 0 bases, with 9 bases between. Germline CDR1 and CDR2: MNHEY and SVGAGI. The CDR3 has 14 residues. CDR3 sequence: CASSRDLSGNTIYF. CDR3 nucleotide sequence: TGTGCCAGCAGCCGGGATCTCTCTGGAAACACCATATATTTT.

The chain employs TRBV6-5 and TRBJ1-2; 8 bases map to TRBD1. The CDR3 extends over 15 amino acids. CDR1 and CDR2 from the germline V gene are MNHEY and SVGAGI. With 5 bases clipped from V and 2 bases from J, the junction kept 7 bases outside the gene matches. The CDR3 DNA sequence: TGTGCCAGCAGTACAGTCAGGGGGCCAAACTATGGCTACACCTTC. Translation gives CASSTVRGPNYGYTF.

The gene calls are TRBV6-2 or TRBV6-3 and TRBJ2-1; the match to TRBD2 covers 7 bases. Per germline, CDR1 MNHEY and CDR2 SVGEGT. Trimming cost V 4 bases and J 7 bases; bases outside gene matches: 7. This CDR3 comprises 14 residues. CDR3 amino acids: CASSSPGGGNEQFF. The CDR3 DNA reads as TGTGCCAGCAGTTCCCCTGGGGGAGGGAATGAGCAGTTCTTC.

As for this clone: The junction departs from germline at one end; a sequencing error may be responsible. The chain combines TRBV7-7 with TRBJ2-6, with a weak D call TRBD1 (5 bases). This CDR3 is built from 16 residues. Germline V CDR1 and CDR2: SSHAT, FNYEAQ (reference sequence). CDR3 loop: CASSPTVTSGANVLTF. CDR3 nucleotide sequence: TGTGCTAGCAGCCCGACAGTCACCTCTGGGGCCAACGTCCTGACTTTC.

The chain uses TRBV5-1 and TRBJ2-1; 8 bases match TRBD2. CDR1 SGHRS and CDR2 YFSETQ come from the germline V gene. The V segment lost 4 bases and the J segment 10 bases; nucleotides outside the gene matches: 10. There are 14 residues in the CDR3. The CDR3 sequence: CASSPTGLAGEQFF. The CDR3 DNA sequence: TGCGCCAGCAGCCCGACCGGACTAGCAGGGGAGCAGTTCTTC.

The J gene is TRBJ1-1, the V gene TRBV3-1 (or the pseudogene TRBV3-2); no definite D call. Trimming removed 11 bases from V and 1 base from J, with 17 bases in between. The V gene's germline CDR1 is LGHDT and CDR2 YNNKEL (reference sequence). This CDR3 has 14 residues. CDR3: CASTLVPGNTEAFF. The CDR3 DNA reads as TGTGCCTCAACTTTGGTACCAGGGAACACTGAAGCTTTCTTT.

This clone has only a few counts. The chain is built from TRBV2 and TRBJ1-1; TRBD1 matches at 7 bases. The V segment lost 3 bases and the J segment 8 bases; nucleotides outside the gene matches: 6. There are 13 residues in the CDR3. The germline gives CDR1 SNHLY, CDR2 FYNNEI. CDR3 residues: CASSDGTAVEAFF. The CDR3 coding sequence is TGTGCCAGCAGTGATGGGACAGCCGTAGAAGCTTTCTTT.

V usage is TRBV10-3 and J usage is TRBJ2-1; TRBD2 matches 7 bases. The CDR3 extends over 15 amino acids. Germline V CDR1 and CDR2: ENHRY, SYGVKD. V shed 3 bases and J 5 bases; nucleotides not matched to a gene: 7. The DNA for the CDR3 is TGTGCCATCAGTGATCGGGCGGGAGACCACAATGAGCAGTTCTTC. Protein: CAISDRAGDHNEQFF.

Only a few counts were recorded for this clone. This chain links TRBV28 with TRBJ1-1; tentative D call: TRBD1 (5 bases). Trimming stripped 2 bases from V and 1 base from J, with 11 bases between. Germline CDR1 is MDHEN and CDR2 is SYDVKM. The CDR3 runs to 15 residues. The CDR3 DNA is TGTGCCAGCAGTTTAAACGGGGGGAGGAACACTGAAGCTTTCTTT. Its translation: CASSLNGGRNTEAFF. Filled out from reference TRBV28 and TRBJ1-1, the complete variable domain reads DVKVTQSSRYLVKRTGEKVFLECVQDMDHENMFWYRQDPGLGLRLIYFSYDVKMKEKGDIPEGYSVSREKKERFSLILESASTNQTSMYLCASSLNGGRNTEAFFGQGTRLTVV.

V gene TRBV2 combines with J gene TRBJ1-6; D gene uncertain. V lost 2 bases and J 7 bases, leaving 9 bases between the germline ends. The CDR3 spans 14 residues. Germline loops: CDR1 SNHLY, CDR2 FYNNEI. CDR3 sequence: CASSERQVNSPLHF. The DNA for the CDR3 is TGTGCCAGCAGTGAAAGGCAGGTCAATTCACCCCTCCACTTT.

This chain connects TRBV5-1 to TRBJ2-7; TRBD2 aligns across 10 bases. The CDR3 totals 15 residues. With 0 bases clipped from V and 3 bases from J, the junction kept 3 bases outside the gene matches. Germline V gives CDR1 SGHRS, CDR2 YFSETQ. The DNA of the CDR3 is TGCGCCAGCAGCTTGGTACTAGCGGGAAACTACGAGCAGTACTTC. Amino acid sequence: CASSLVLAGNYEQYF.

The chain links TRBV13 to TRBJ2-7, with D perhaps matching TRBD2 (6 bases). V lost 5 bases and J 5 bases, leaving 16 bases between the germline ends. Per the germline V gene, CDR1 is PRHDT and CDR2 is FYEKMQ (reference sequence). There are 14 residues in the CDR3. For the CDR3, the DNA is TGTGCCAGCAGCATAAAGGGGAGGCGCCACGAGCAGTACTTC. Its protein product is CASSIKGRRHEQYF.

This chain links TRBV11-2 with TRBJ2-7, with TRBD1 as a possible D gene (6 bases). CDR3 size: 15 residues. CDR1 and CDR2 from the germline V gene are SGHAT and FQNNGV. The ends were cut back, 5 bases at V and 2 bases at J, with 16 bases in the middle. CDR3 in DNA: TGTGCCAGCAGCCCAGGGACATACGGCCCCTACGAGCAGTACTTC. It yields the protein CASSPGTYGPYEQYF.

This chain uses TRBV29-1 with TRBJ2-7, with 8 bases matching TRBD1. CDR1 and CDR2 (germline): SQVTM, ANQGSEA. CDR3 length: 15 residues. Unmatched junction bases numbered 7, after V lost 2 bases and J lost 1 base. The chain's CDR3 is CSVERGTGGSYEQYF. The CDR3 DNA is TGCAGCGTTGAAAGAGGGACAGGAGGATCCTACGAGCAGTACTTC.

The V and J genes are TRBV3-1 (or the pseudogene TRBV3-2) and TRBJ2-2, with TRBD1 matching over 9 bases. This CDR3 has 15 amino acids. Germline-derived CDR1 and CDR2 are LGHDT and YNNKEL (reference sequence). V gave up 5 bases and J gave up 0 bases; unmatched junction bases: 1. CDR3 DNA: TGTGCCAGCAGCAGACAGGGGGCGAACACCGGGGAGCTGTTTTTT. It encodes CASSRQGANTGELFF.

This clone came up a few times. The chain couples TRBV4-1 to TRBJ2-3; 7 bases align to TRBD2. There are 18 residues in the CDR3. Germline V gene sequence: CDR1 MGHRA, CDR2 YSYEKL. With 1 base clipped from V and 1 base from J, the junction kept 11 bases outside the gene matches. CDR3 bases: TGCGCCAGCAGCCAAGTCTCCGGGAGCGGGGTCGGCACAGATACGCAGTATTTT. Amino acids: CASSQVSGSGVGTDTQYF.

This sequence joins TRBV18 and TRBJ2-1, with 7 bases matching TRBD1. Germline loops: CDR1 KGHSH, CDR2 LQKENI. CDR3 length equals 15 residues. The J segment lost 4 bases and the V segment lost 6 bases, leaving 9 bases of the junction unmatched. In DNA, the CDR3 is TGTGCCAGCTCGCCGGGACAGAGAGTATACAATGAGCAGTTCTTC. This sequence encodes CASSPGQRVYNEQFF. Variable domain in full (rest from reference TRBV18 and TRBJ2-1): NAGVMQNPRHLVRRRGQEARLRCSPMKGHSHVYWYRQLPEEGLKFMVYLQKENIIDESGMPKERFSAEFPKEGPSILRIQQVVRGDSAAYFCASSPGQRVYNEQFFGPGTRLTVL.

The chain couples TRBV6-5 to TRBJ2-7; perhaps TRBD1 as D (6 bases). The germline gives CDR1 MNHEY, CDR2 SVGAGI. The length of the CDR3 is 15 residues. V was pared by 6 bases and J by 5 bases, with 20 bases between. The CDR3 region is CASRANTNRDHEQYF. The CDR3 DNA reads TGTGCCAGCAGGGCAAATACCAACAGGGACCACGAGCAGTACTTC.

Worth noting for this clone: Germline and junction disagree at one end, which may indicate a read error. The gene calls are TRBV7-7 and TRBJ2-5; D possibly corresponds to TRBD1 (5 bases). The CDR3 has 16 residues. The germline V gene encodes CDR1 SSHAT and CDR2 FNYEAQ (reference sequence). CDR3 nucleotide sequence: TGTGCTAGCAGCTCCGGACAACCGACTGTTGCTGAGACCCAGTACTTC. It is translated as CASSSGQPTVAETQYF.

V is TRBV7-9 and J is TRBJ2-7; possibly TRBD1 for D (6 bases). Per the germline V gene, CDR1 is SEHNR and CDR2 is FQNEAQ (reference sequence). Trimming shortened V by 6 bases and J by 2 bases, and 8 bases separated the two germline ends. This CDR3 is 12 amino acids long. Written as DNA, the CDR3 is TGTGCCAGCAGGAGGACAGCCTACGAGCAGTACTTC. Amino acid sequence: CASRRTAYEQYF.

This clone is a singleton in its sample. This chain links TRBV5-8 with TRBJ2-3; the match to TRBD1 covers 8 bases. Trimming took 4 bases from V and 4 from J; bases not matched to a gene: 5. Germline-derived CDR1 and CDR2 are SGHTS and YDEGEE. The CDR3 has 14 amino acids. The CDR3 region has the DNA TGTGCCAGCAGCACCGGACAGGGTTCAGATACGCAGTATTTT. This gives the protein CASSTGQGSDTQYF.

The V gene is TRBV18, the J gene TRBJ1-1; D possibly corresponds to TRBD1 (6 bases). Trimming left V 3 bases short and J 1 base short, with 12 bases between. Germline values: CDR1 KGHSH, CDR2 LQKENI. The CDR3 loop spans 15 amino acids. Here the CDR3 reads CASSPGGGANTEAFF. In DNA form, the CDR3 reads TGTGCCAGCTCACCCGGGGGGGGCGCGAACACTGAAGCTTTCTTT.

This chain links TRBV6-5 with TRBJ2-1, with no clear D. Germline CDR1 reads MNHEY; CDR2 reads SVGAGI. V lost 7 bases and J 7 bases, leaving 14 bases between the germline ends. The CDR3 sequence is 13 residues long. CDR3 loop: CASTFRGSNEQFF. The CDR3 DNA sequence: TGTGCCAGCACGTTTCGCGGTTCGAATGAGCAGTTCTTC.